This entry features one T cell receptor (beta chain) sequence. What it binds is not known. TCRdb re-derived calls from the 5' RACE reads in MiXCR, one entry per CDR3 protein. The sample gives about 98,000 distinct CDR3 sequences, about 12% of which show up once; 6% to 7% is in the top ten. This entry is derived from a study of early T cells in non-severe SARS-CoV-2 infection. Study-wide results and caveats: The matching step, a VDJdb search, favored anti-spike CD8 responses and missed private and CD4 specificities.

This CDR3 has 12 amino acids. Per germline, CDR1 MDHEN and CDR2 SYDVKM. The V and J ends lost 11 bases and 1 base respectively, with 9 bases between them. Sequencing was done on a sample of whole blood. V is TRBV28 and J is TRBJ1-5; D is unclear. The sequence derives from an adult who was a healthcare worker with PCR-confirmed SARS-CoV-2 infection or an uninfected control (not recorded which). CDR3 sequence reads: CAGSWSNQPQHF. The CDR3 DNA follows: TGTGCCGGGAGTTGGAGCAATCAGCCCCAGCATTTT.